The 5 T cell receptor beta chains reported below all come from one sample, sequenced in a study of OX40 agonist ivuxolimab in advanced cancers. The repertoire was sequenced with immunoSEQ multiplex PCR; TCRdb's copy has only in-frame clones and lacks some. The sample shows approximately 77,000 clones, under 85% of them seen only once. This specimen was CD4+ or CD8+ T cells sorted from blood, taken in a trial of the OX40 agonist ivuxolimab. The receptors here all came from an adult with an advanced solid tumor such as melanoma, head and neck, liver or kidney cancer.

This clone appeared once. CDR3 amino acids: CASSSRTGSTYEQYF. The CDR3 DNA sequence: TGTGCCAGCAGCTCCCGGACAGGGTCCACCTACGAGCAGTACTTC. The V and J genes are TRBV7-2 and TRBJ2-7; 8 bases match TRBD1. Germline loops: CDR1 SGHTA, CDR2 FQGNSA. J gave up 2 bases and V 4 bases, and 7 bases lay outside the gene matches. The CDR3 loop spans 15 amino acids.

V usage is TRBV7-9 and J usage is TRBJ1-2; D perhaps matches TRBD1 (5 bases). CDR3 size: 14 residues. Per germline, CDR1 SEHNR and CDR2 FQNEAQ (reference sequence). V was cut by 0 bases and J by 8 bases, with 13 bases left in between. The CDR3 spells CASSLASRVDGYTF. Written as DNA, the CDR3 is TGTGCCAGCAGCTTAGCTTCCAGGGTTGACGGCTACACCTTC.

The chain carries TRBV7-2 and TRBJ1-2; no clear D. Trimming removed 2 bases at V and 8 bases at J, with 9 bases between. The CDR3 runs to 12 residues. CDR1 SGHTA and CDR2 FQGNSA come from the germline V gene. The CDR3 DNA reads as TGTGCCAGCAGCTTAAATCAGAACGGCTACACCTTC. It specifies CASSLNQNGYTF.

The rearrangement uses TRBV4-1 and TRBJ1-5, with TRBD1 matching 9 bases. The V and J ends lost 1 base and 6 bases, in that order; junction bases with no gene match: 19. In germline, CDR1 is MGHRA, CDR2 YSYEKL. The CDR3 is 20 residues long. The CDR3 region is CASSQGLPSPGTGFGQPQHF. The DNA of the CDR3 is TGCGCCAGCAGCCAAGGTCTCCCTTCCCCCGGGACAGGGTTCGGTCAGCCCCAGCATTTT.

V gene TRBV28 combines with J gene TRBJ2-6; no firm D call. V shed 4 bases and J shed 1 base, with 8 bases lying between them. CDR1 is MDHEN, CDR2 SYDVKM, per germline. This CDR3 contains 15 residues. This CDR3 reads CASSSLNSGANVLTF. The CDR3 DNA reads TGTGCCAGCAGTTCCCTGAATTCTGGGGCCAACGTCCTGACTTTC.